This passage covers 8 T cell receptor beta chains from one sample sequenced in a study of T cells after yellow fever vaccination. TCRdb re-called the 5' RACE reads through MiXCR, storing one row per CDR3 protein. The sample shows approximately 150,000 distinct CDR3 sequences, about 6.2% of them seen only once. The sequences come from CD4+ T cells sorted from PBMCs, collected on the day of the first yellow fever vaccination. The receptors come from a man younger than 30 who received the YFV17D yellow fever vaccine.

CDR3 protein: CASSLDSAQYF. The CDR3, as DNA: TGTGCCAGCAGCCTGGACTCAGCGCAGTATTTT. The chain couples TRBV4-2 to TRBJ2-3; tentatively, D is TRBD2 (5 bases). With 4 bases removed from V and 10 bases from J, the gap between germline ends came to 9 bases. The CDR3 runs to 11 residues. In germline, CDR1 is LGHNA, CDR2 YNFKEQ.

The V gene is TRBV4-1, the J gene TRBJ2-2; D is uncertain. V was pared by 3 bases and J by 5 bases, with 10 bases between. This CDR3 region has 14 residues. CDR1 is MGHRA, CDR2 YSYEKL, per germline. The CDR3 protein is CASSQQQVTGELFF. For the CDR3, the DNA is TGCGCCAGCAGCCAGCAACAAGTTACCGGGGAGCTGTTTTTT.

A few counts support this clonotype. The chain couples TRBV7-2 to TRBJ1-2, with a weak D call TRBD1 (6 bases). The CDR3 totals 13 residues. Per germline, CDR1 SGHTA and CDR2 FQGNSA. Trimming removed 6 bases from V and 4 bases from J, with 12 bases in between. CDR3 DNA: TGTGCCAGCAGTCCTGACAGGTCCTATGGCTACACCTTC. The encoded protein is CASSPDRSYGYTF.

This clonotype was seen repeatedly, ten times or more. The rearrangement joins TRBV5-1 to TRBJ2-7, with 8 positions matching TRBD1. The CDR3 covers 13 residues. V dropped 4 bases and J dropped 12; count of bases not matched to a gene: 12. The germline gives CDR1 SGHRS, CDR2 YFSETQ. The DNA for the CDR3 is TGCGCCAGCAGCCCCGGGACAGGAGCTCCTCCGTACTTC. Translated: CASSPGTGAPPYF.

The sample holds many counts of this clonotype. The V and J genes are TRBV6-5 and TRBJ2-1; TRBD1 aligns across 7 bases. This CDR3 region has 16 residues. After removal of 0 bases from V and 4 bases from J, the junction contained 6 bases not matched to a gene. CDR1 and CDR2 (germline): MNHEY, SVGAGI. The DNA of the CDR3 is TGTGCCAGCAGTTACTCGAGTTCAGGGGGTTACAATGAGCAGTTCTTC. Translating it yields CASSYSSSGGYNEQFF.

This clonotype was observed a few times. The gene calls are TRBV27 and TRBJ1-1; 9 positions agree with TRBD1. The CDR3 contains 14 residues. Looked up from germline, CDR1 is MNHEY and CDR2 is SMNVEV (reference sequence). The V gene end was trimmed by 4 bases and the J gene end by 5 bases; junction bases not matched to a gene: 5. The CDR3 reads CASSSADRGTEAFF. CDR3 nucleotide sequence: TGTGCCAGCAGTTCCGCGGACAGGGGAACTGAAGCTTTCTTT.

There are many counts of this clonotype. The CDR3 loop is CASSRDRGLSYGYTF. The DNA for the CDR3 is TGCGCCAGCAGCCGCGACAGGGGGCTAAGCTATGGCTACACCTTC. This sequence joins TRBV4-3 and TRBJ1-2, with 10 positions matching TRBD1. From germline, CDR1 is LGHNA and CDR2 YSLEER. V dropped 4 bases and J dropped 4; count of bases not matched to a gene: 6. The CDR3 has 15 residues.

This clonotype was recorded many times. CDR3 bases: TGTGCCAGCTCACCTGGGACTAGCGGGGTTTCTGAGCAGTTCTTC. Translating it yields CASSPGTSGVSEQFF. V is TRBV18 and J is TRBJ2-1, with 13 bases aligning to TRBD2. CDR3 length equals 15 residues. CDR1 KGHSH and CDR2 LQKENI come from the germline V gene. The V segment lost 3 bases and the J segment 9 bases; nucleotides outside the gene matches: 5.